This T cell receptor beta chain was identified during a study of blood T cell repertoires in COVID-19. Germline V gene lookup returns CDR1 SGHTA and CDR2 FQGTGA. Trimming removed 4 bases from V and 2 bases from J; junction bases left unmatched: 8. This CDR3 has 16 amino acids. The data were produced by immunoSEQ multiplex PCR, yet TCRdb's version contains in-frame clones alone and is incomplete. The sample lists 250,000 or so clones, 85% to 90% occurring once. The TCR comes from a woman aged 40 to 50 who had recovered from COVID-19. The specimen was peripheral blood. The chain has TRBV7-3 and TRBJ2-3, with TRBD2 matching 8 bases. DNA for the CDR3: TGTGCCAGCAGCTCAGGAGCGGGAGCGCCCACAGATACGCAGTATTTT. Its translation: CASSSGAGAPTDTQYF.